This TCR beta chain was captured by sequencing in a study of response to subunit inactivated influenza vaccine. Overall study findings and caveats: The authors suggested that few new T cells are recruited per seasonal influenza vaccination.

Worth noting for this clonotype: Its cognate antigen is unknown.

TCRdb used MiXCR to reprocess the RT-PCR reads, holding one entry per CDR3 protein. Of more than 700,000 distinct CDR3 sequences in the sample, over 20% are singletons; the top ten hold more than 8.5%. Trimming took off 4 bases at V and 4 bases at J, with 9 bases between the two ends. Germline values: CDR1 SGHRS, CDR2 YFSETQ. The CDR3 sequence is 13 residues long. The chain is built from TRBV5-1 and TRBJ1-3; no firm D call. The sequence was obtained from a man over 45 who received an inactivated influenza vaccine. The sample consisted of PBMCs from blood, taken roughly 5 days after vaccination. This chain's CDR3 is CASSLDAGNTIYF. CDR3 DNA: TGCGCCAGCAGCCTCGACGCAGGAAACACCATATATTTT.